These T cell receptor beta chains were read from a single sample in a study of T-cell reconstitution after alpha-beta-depleted transplantation in children. TCRdb re-analysed the PCR reads in MiXCR, keeping a single row per CDR3 protein. This sample has some 640,000 distinct CDR3 sequences, with roughly 17% found just once. Here the sequenced sample was PBMCs from the stem cell graft donor, taken from the stem cell graft. These receptors were collected from a human donor who donated a stem cell graft to a child with acute myeloid leukemia. Both conserved end residues are part of each CDR3. The order of the fields is V gene, J gene, CDR3 protein.

v_gene: TRBV12-3/TRBV12-4; j_gene: TRBJ1-1; CDR3aa: CASSLEGIAEAFF
v_gene: TRBV7-2; j_gene: TRBJ1-1; CDR3aa: CASSLSLSAATEAFF
v_gene: TRBV7-2; j_gene: TRBJ1-2; CDR3aa: CASIEMGGPPYTF
v_gene: TRBV4-1; j_gene: TRBJ2-3; CDR3aa: CASSQVRRSTDTQYF
v_gene: TRBV27; j_gene: TRBJ1-3; CDR3aa: CASRGGPDASGNTIYF
v_gene: TRBV5-5; j_gene: TRBJ2-1; CDR3aa: CASRPGQGADEQFF
v_gene: TRBV14; j_gene: TRBJ2-1; CDR3aa: CATSTSGGLSYNEQFF
v_gene: TRBV10-3; j_gene: TRBJ1-1; CDR3aa: CAISELANTEAFF
v_gene: TRBV20-1; j_gene: TRBJ2-1; CDR3aa: CSARGAAGSYNEQFF
v_gene: TRBV29-1; j_gene: TRBJ1-1; CDR3aa: CSVEKGATEAFF
v_gene: TRBV6-1; j_gene: TRBJ2-5; CDR3aa: CASSSVGGPETQYF
v_gene: TRBV29-1; j_gene: TRBJ2-1; CDR3aa: CSVADTYNEQFF
v_gene: TRBV10-3; j_gene: TRBJ2-2; CDR3aa: CAISRDSSGELFF
v_gene: TRBV7-9; j_gene: TRBJ2-3; CDR3aa: CASSPPSGTDTQYF
v_gene: TRBV12-3/TRBV12-4; j_gene: TRBJ2-6; CDR3aa: CASSLERGSGANVLTF
v_gene: TRBV5-6; j_gene: TRBJ1-5; CDR3aa: CASSPKGYHNQPQHF
v_gene: TRBV5-5; j_gene: TRBJ1-5; CDR3aa: CASSLEGRGAMVPQHF
v_gene: TRBV5-1; j_gene: TRBJ2-3; CDR3aa: CASSPRRAHADTQYF
v_gene: TRBV20-1; j_gene: TRBJ2-2; CDR3aa: CSARPDRSGELFF
v_gene: TRBV20-1; j_gene: TRBJ2-1; CDR3aa: CSARSGGGGNEQFF
v_gene: TRBV20-1; j_gene: TRBJ1-2; CDR3aa: CSARDVTLAENNGYTF
v_gene: TRBV5-4; j_gene: TRBJ2-3; CDR3aa: CASSLVGFSGLTDTQYF
v_gene: TRBV20-1; j_gene: TRBJ1-1; CDR3aa: CSASRGRVAFF
v_gene: TRBV12-3/TRBV12-4; j_gene: TRBJ2-3; CDR3aa: CASSLATTSTDTQYF
v_gene: TRBV6-4; j_gene: TRBJ2-3; CDR3aa: CASSAAGGTDTQYF
v_gene: TRBV5-1; j_gene: TRBJ1-4; CDR3aa: CASSLEEYNEKLFF
v_gene: TRBV4-1; j_gene: TRBJ1-4; CDR3aa: CASSQEGSVRNEKLFF
v_gene: TRBV20-1; j_gene: TRBJ1-6; CDR3aa: CSARRGRDGPLHF
v_gene: TRBV7-2; j_gene: TRBJ1-3; CDR3aa: CASSMDRANTIYF
v_gene: TRBV12-3/TRBV12-4; j_gene: TRBJ1-2; CDR3aa: CASSPIQGIPLF
v_gene: TRBV5-1; j_gene: TRBJ2-2; CDR3aa: CASSLGPAGTGELFF
v_gene: TRBV12-3/TRBV12-4; j_gene: TRBJ2-5; CDR3aa: CASKGGGAETQYF
v_gene: TRBV28; j_gene: TRBJ2-1; CDR3aa: CASRLNRGGSYNEQFF
v_gene: TRBV5-1; j_gene: TRBJ1-4; CDR3aa: CASSLAVGNGGEKLFF
v_gene: TRBV7-8; j_gene: TRBJ2-7; CDR3aa: CASSFGQPGLYEQYF
v_gene: TRBV7-6; j_gene: TRBJ2-5; CDR3aa: CASSNRGQGGETQYF
v_gene: TRBV21-1; j_gene: TRBJ2-4; CDR3aa: CASSKAQGPVVVQYF
v_gene: TRBV7-6; j_gene: TRBJ2-7; CDR3aa: CASSLVAGEEQYF
v_gene: TRBV7-2; j_gene: TRBJ2-1; CDR3aa: CASSSESWVAGGREQFF
v_gene: TRBV6-1; j_gene: TRBJ1-5; CDR3aa: CASRRTGSNQPQHF
v_gene: TRBV20-1; j_gene: TRBJ2-2; CDR3aa: CSAREDRTGELFF
v_gene: TRBV7-9; j_gene: TRBJ2-1; CDR3aa: CASPGRNNEQFF
v_gene: TRBV25-1; j_gene: TRBJ2-5; CDR3aa: CASRTTQLYGSETQYF
v_gene: TRBV12-3/TRBV12-4; j_gene: TRBJ2-2; CDR3aa: CASRTTGGNTGELFF
v_gene: TRBV5-6; j_gene: TRBJ2-4; CDR3aa: CASSPGPLAKNIQYF
v_gene: TRBV3-1; j_gene: TRBJ2-7; CDR3aa: CASSQVIGDTGEQYF
v_gene: TRBV5-1; j_gene: TRBJ1-1; CDR3aa: CASSFIRGRAFF
v_gene: TRBV6-2/TRBV6-3; j_gene: TRBJ1-2; CDR3aa: CASSYTGRDGYTF
v_gene: TRBV27; j_gene: TRBJ2-1; CDR3aa: CASSWGRGAGEQFF
v_gene: TRBV7-6; j_gene: TRBJ1-1; CDR3aa: CASSKGQGAVTEAFF
v_gene: TRBV7-2; j_gene: TRBJ1-2; CDR3aa: CASSLMSQGPGYGYTF